The T cell receptor (beta chain) described here comes from a study of blood T cell repertoires in COVID-19. Study-level background: Samples came from the United States, Italy and Spain, spanning acute and convalescent COVID-19. Sources were T cells, B-cell-depleted T cells, or PBMCs; the material itself was cDNA or gDNA.

In the authors' methods: Reference gene primer amplification yielded estimated nucleated cell counts. Produced via immunoSEQ multiplex PCR; TCRdb's table is partial and in-frame only. That table gives V, J and clone size, and the DNA gave D and trimming. The table includes under 150,000 clones, around four fifths detected once. Germline CDR1 MDHEN, CDR2 SYDVKM. The CDR3 extends over 15 amino acids. Trimming took 3 bases from V and 1 from J, leaving 12 bases between them. The sequence was collected from a man between 65 and 85 years old with active or convalescent COVID-19. Sequencing used peripheral blood. The chain links TRBV28 to TRBJ2-5, with D hard to call. The CDR3 nucleotides read TGTGCCAGCAGTTTTGGTGGCCCCCCCCAAGAGACCCAGTACTTC. Translated, it gives CASSFGGPPQETQYF.